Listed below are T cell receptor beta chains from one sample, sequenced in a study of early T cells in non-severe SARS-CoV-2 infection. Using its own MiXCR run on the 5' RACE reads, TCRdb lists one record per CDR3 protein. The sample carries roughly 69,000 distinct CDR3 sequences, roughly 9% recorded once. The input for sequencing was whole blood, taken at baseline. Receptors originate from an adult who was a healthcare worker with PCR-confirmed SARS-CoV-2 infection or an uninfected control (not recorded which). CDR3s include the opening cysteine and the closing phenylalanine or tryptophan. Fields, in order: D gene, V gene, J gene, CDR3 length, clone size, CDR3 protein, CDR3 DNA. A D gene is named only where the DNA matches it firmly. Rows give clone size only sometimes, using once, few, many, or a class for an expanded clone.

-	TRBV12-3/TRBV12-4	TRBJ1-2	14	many	CASTLEGGGGGYTF	TGTGCCAGCACCTTGGAGGGGGGAGGAGGAGGCTACACCTTC
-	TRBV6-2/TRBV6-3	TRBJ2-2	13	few	CASSSFGVRELFF	TGTGCCAGCAGTTCCTTCGGGGTCAGGGAGCTGTTTTTT
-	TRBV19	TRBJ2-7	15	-	CASREPTSKSYEQYF	TGTGCCAGTAGAGAACCGACGTCGAAATCCTACGAGCAGTACTTC
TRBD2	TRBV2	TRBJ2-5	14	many	CASRNRGDQETQYF	TGTGCCAGCAGAAACCGGGGGGACCAAGAGACCCAGTACTTC
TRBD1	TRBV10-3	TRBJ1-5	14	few	CAISKQGGNQPQHF	TGTGCCATCAGCAAACAGGGGGGCAATCAGCCCCAGCATTTT
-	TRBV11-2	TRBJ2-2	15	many	CASSSGTSNTGELFF	TGTGCCAGCAGCTCCGGGACATCGAACACCGGGGAGCTGTTTTTT
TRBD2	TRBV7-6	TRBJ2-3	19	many	CASSSEPPRLAGGTDTQYF	TGTGCCAGCAGCTCCGAGCCGCCTAGACTAGCGGGAGGGACAGATACGCAGTATTTT
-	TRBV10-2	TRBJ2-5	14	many	CASTRLAAGETQYF	TGCGCCAGCACCCGCCTGGCGGCAGGAGAGACCCAGTACTTC
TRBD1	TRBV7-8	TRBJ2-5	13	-	CASSPWTGETQYF	TGTGCCAGCAGCCCGTGGACAGGGGAGACCCAGTACTTC
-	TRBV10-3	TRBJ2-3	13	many	CAGAAGLTDTQYF	TGTGCCGGGGCGGCGGGATTGACAGATACGCAGTATTTT
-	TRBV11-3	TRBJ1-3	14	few	CAKRRAASGNTIYF	TGTGCCAAACGAAGGGCAGCCTCTGGAAACACCATATATTTT
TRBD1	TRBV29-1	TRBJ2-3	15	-	CSVRTGRPSTDTQYF	TGCAGCGTCAGGACAGGACGACCTAGCACAGATACGCAGTATTTT
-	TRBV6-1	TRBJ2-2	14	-	CASRLEIYTGELFF	TGTGCCAGCAGGCTTGAGATCTACACCGGGGAGCTGTTTTTT
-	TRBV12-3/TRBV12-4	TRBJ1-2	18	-	CASSLHHYGGVRDYGYTF	TGTGCCAGCAGTTTACATCATTACGGAGGGGTCCGCGACTATGGCTACACCTTC
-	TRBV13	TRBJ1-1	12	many	CASSLGGSGAFF	TGTGCCAGCAGCTTAGGGGGTAGTGGTGCTTTCTTT
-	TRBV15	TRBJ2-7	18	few	CATSRDHSLGGLSYEQYF	TGTGCCACCAGCAGAGATCACTCTCTGGGGGGTCTCTCCTACGAGCAGTACTTC
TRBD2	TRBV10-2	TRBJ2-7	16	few	CASSESGAGEGREQYF	TGCGCCAGCAGTGAGTCGGGAGCGGGAGAAGGGAGAGAGCAGTACTTC
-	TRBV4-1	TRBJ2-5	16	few	CASSQDAQGQGETQYF	TGCGCCAGCAGCCAAGATGCCCAGGGGCAAGGAGAGACCCAGTACTTC
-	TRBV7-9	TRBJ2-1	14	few	CASSSLVSYNEQFF	TGTGCCAGCAGCTCCCTAGTCTCCTACAATGAGCAGTTCTTC
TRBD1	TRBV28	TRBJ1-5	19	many	CASSYRGYSNTYSNQPQHF	TGTGCCAGCAGTTACAGGGGGTACTCAAATACCTATAGCAATCAGCCCCAGCATTTT
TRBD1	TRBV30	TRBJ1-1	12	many	CAWDRGDTEAFF	TGTGCCTGGGACAGGGGAGACACTGAAGCTTTCTTT
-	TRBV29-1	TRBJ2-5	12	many	CSVYDFQETQYF	TGCAGCGTTTACGATTTCCAAGAGACCCAGTACTTC
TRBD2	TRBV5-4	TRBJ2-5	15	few	CASSETSGIQETQYF	TGTGCCAGCAGCGAGACTAGCGGGATTCAAGAGACCCAGTACTTC
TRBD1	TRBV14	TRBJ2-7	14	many	CASSLGQGFREQYF	TGTGCCAGCAGCCTCGGACAGGGTTTTAGGGAGCAGTACTTC
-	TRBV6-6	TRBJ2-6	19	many	CASSYPAPSAASGANVLTF	TGTGCCAGCAGTTACCCCGCACCGTCGGCGGCCTCTGGGGCCAACGTCCTGACTTTC
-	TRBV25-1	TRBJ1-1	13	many	CASSRRLNTEAFF	TGTGCCAGCAGTAGGCGGCTGAACACTGAAGCTTTCTTT
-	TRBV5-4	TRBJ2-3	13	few	CASSLWETDTQYF	TGTGCCAGCAGCTTGTGGGAAACAGATACGCAGTATTTT
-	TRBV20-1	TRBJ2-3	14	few	CSARRLLSTDTQYF	TGCAGTGCTAGGAGACTTCTTAGCACAGATACGCAGTATTTT
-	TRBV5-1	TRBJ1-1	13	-	CASSPRVNTEAFF	TGCGCCAGCAGCCCCAGGGTAAACACTGAAGCTTTCTTT
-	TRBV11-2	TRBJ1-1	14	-	CASSWTTDGTEAFF	TGTGCCAGCAGCTGGACTACCGACGGCACTGAAGCTTTCTTT
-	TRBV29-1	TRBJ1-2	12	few	CSVSTANYGYTF	TGCAGCGTTTCGACAGCTAACTATGGCTACACCTTC
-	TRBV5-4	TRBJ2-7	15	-	CASSFGGGTSYEQYF	TGTGCCAGCAGCTTTGGGGGAGGCACCTCCTACGAGCAGTACTTC
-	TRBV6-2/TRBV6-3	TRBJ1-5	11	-	CASSSGWPQHF	TGTGCCAGCAGTTCGGGTTGGCCCCAGCATTTT
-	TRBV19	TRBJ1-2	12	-	CASSRRQVGYTF	TGTGCCAGTAGTCGCCGACAGGTGGGCTACACCTTC
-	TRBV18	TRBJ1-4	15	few	CASSPTLGENEKLFF	TGTGCCAGCTCACCTACCCTTGGGGAGAATGAAAAACTGTTTTTT
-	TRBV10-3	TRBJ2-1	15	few	CAISVLITSYNEQFF	TGTGCCATCAGTGTCCTGATAACCTCCTACAATGAGCAGTTCTTC
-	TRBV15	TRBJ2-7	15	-	CATSRDRAAYYEQYF	TGTGCCACCAGCAGAGATCGGGCCGCCTACTACGAGCAGTACTTC
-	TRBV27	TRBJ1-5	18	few	CASSREYPSRASNQPQHF	TGTGCCAGCAGTCGCGAGTACCCCTCCCGGGCAAGCAATCAGCCCCAGCATTTT
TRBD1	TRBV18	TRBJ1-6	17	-	CASSHTGGASYNSPLHF	TGTGCCAGCTCTCACACAGGGGGCGCATCCTATAATTCACCCCTCCACTTT
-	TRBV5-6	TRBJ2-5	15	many	CASSLAPSPRETQYF	TGTGCCAGCAGCTTGGCCCCTAGCCCCCGAGAGACCCAGTACTTC